These 2 T cell receptor beta chains were sequenced from one sample in a study of T cells in Graves' hyperthyroidism and ophthalmopathy. Authors of the study amplified TCR beta CDR3 regions from RNA transcripts. Primed by the HTBI set, a first-round RT-PCR was run on the TCR CDR3. TCRdb passed the multiplex PCR reads through MiXCR, listing each CDR3 protein once. The repertoire has more than 500,000 distinct CDR3 sequences, around 15% of them found once; the top ten carry around 32%. What was sequenced was blood. These receptors were obtained from a woman younger than 45 with Graves' ophthalmopathy.

Many counts were recorded for this clonotype. This chain uses TRBV5-1 with TRBJ1-1; unclear D gene. The germline V gene encodes CDR1 SGHRS and CDR2 YFSETQ. The V gene lost 5 bases and the J gene lost 1 base, with 6 bases spanning the gap. The CDR3 covers 12 residues. The CDR3 loop reads CASRRQNTEAFF. CDR3 DNA sequence: TGCGCCAGCAGGAGGCAGAACACTGAAGCTTTCTTT.

The chain carries TRBV5-6 and TRBJ1-5; possibly TRBD1 for D (5 bases). The V end was cut by 4 bases, the J end by 4 bases, with 15 bases between. Germline CDR1 and CDR2: SGHDT and YYEEEE. The CDR3 covers 15 residues. The CDR3 here is CASSLLGGENQPQHF. The CDR3 DNA sequence: TGTGCCAGCAGCCTCCTTGGAGGGGAAAATCAGCCCCAGCATTTT.